The rows below give T cell receptor beta chains drawn from one sample of a study of post-analysis software for immune sequencing data. TCRdb redid the calling of the PCR reads with MiXCR, one entry per CDR3 protein. The table shows about 820,000 distinct CDR3 sequences, with about 50% occurring only once. The sequenced material came from blood. The receptors originated from a girl between 5 and 17 years old with multiple sclerosis. The CDR3 runs from the conserved cysteine through the conserved F or W. The D gene is left open where the match is weak. The size of a clone is reported for some rows only, either as once, few or many, or as a class for expanded clones.

CSARLRTNYGYTF	TGCAGTGCTAGACTAAGAACTAACTATGGCTACACCTTC	TRBV20-1	13	-	-	TRBJ1-2
CSVVEVGDSTDTQYF	TGCAGCGTTGTGGAGGTGGGAGACAGCACAGATACGCAGTATTTT	TRBV29-1	15	-	-	TRBJ2-3
CASSHPTRTMSYNEQFF	TGTGCCAGCAGCCACCCCACTAGAACCATGTCCTACAATGAGCAGTTCTTC	TRBV7-9	17	-	-	TRBJ2-1
CASSSHPGGYTF	TGTGCCAGCAGTTCCCACCCGGGTGGCTACACCTTC	TRBV6-5	12	few	-	TRBJ1-2
CASRVQGASDYGYTF	TGCGCCAGCAGGGTACAGGGGGCGTCCGACTATGGCTACACCTTC	TRBV5-1	15	-	TRBD1	TRBJ1-2
CASSKPGNLYGYTF	TGTGCCAGCAGCAAACCGGGAAACCTGTATGGCTACACCTTC	TRBV5-5	14	-	-	TRBJ1-2
CATSRGGQGSYEQYF	TGTGCCACCAGCAGAGGAGGACAGGGTTCCTACGAGCAGTACTTC	TRBV15	15	-	TRBD1	TRBJ2-7
CTSSRGHLEDQYF	TGTACCAGCAGCCGGGGCCACCTGGAGGACCAGTACTTC	TRBV7-2	13	-	-	TRBJ2-4
CASSREGLAAYEQYF	TGTGCCAGCAGTAGGGAGGGACTAGCGGCCTACGAGCAGTACTTC	TRBV12-3/TRBV12-4	15	few	TRBD2	TRBJ2-7
CSAREAGMWTQHF	TGCAGTGCTAGAGAAGCAGGGATGTGGACCCAGCATTTT	TRBV20-1	13	few	-	TRBJ1-5
CASRQGVDTEAFF	TGTGCCAGCAGACAGGGGGTCGACACTGAAGCTTTCTTT	TRBV9	13	-	TRBD1	TRBJ1-1
CASMDSTNYGYTF	TGTGCCAGCATGGACAGTACCAACTATGGCTACACCTTC	TRBV6-5	13	once	-	TRBJ1-2
CASSLGELNYEQYF	TGTGCCAGCAGCTTAGGGGAACTAAACTACGAGCAGTACTTC	TRBV7-8	14	few	-	TRBJ2-7
CASSPPERASEQYF	TGTGCCAGCTCACCACCGGAAAGGGCCAGCGAGCAGTACTTC	TRBV18	14	-	-	TRBJ2-7
CASSVGGTSAYNEQFF	TGTGCCAGCAGCGTAGGGGGGACTAGCGCGTACAATGAGCAGTTCTTC	TRBV9	16	-	TRBD2	TRBJ2-1
CASSLFGPGSGYTF	TGTGCCAGCAGCTTGTTCGGACCAGGTTCTGGCTACACCTTC	TRBV5-6	14	few	-	TRBJ1-2
CASSLFGGVETQYF	TGTGCCAGCAGCTTATTCGGCGGGGTAGAGACCCAGTACTTC	TRBV7-9	14	-	-	TRBJ2-5
CASSEAGRELYEQYF	TGTGCCAGCAGTGAAGCTGGCAGGGAGTTGTACGAGCAGTACTTC	TRBV6-1	15	-	-	TRBJ2-7
CSVEGAPLNNEQFF	TGCAGCGTTGAGGGGGCTCCGTTAAACAATGAGCAGTTCTTC	TRBV29-1	14	-	-	TRBJ2-1
CASSQGAGQGNYGYTF	TGTGCCAGCAGCCAAGGGGCGGGACAGGGAAACTATGGCTACACCTTC	TRBV3-1	16	-	TRBD1	TRBJ1-2
CSARKTGAYEQYF	TGCAGTGCCAGAAAGACAGGGGCCTACGAGCAGTACTTC	TRBV20-1	13	-	TRBD1	TRBJ2-7
CASSQPGRDPTYEQYF	TGCGCCAGCAGCCAACCCGGGAGAGACCCTACCTACGAGCAGTACTTC	TRBV4-1	16	-	-	TRBJ2-7
CASSLVVSTYSDTQYF	TGTGCCAGCAGTTTAGTAGTAAGCACTTACTCAGATACGCAGTATTTT	TRBV12-3/TRBV12-4	16	-	-	TRBJ2-3
CSVMDVGGYTF	TGCAGCGTTATGGACGTCGGTGGCTACACCTTC	TRBV29-1	11	few	-	TRBJ1-2
CASSLKENENYGYTF	TGTGCCAGCAGCCTAAAGGAAAACGAGAACTATGGCTACACCTTC	TRBV7-9	15	once	-	TRBJ1-2
CSAFGTSGDYEQYF	TGCAGTGCTTTCGGGACTAGCGGAGACTACGAGCAGTACTTC	TRBV20-1	14	-	TRBD2	TRBJ2-7
CSGGTSGAYEQYF	TGCAGTGGGGGGACTAGCGGGGCTTACGAGCAGTACTTC	TRBV20-1	13	-	TRBD2	TRBJ2-7